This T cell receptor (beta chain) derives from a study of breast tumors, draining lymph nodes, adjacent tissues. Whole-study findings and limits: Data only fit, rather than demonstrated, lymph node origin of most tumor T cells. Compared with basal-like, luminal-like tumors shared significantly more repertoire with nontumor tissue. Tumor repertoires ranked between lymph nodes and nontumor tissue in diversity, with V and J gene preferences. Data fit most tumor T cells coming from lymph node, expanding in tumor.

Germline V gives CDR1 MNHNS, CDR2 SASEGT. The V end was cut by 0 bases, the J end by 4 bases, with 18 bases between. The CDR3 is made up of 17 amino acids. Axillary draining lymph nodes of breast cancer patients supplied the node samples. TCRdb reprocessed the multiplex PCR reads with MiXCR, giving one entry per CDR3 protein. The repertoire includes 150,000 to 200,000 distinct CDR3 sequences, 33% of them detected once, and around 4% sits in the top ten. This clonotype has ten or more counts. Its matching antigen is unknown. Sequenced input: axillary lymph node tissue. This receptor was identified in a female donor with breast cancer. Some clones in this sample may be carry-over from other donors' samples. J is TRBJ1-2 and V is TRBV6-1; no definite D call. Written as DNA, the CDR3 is TGTGCCAGCAGTGAAGCCGTATATGTATGGGCCTCCTATGGCTACACCTTC. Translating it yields CASSEAVYVWASYGYTF.